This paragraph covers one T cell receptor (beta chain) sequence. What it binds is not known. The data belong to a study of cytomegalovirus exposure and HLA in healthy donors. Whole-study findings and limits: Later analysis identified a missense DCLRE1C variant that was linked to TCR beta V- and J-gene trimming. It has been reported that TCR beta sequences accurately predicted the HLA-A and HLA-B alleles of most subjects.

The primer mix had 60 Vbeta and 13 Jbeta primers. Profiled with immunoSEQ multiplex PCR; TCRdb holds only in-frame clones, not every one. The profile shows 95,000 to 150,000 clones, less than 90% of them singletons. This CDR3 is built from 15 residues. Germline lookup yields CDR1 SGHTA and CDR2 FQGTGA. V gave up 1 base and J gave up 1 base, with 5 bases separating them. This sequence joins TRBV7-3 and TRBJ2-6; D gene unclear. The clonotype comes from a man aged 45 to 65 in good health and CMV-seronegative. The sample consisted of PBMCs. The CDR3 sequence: CASSLSPSGANVLTF. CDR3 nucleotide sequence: TGTGCCAGCAGCTTAAGTCCATCTGGGGCCAACGTCCTGACTTTC.